The sequence of this TCR beta chain was determined in a study of early T cells in non-severe SARS-CoV-2 infection. As for the study in general: Chains stayed unpaired after sequencing of bulk RNA from unsorted whole blood. Study-wide findings and caveats: Matching with VDJdb favored anti-spike CD8 responses (missing private and CD4 specificities).

Separate cDNA molecules each had unique molecular identifiers attached to them. MiXCR was run by TCRdb on the 5' RACE reads, yielding one entry per CDR3 protein. The sample holds over 30,000 distinct CDR3 sequences, roughly 5.7% seen once. The CDR3 extends over 12 amino acids. Looked up from germline, CDR1 is WSHSY and CDR2 is SAAADI. Trimming pared 10 bases from V and 7 bases from J, leaving 14 bases between. With respect to this clonotype: Its specificity is unknown.

Sequences were obtained from whole blood. The clonotype originates from an adult who was a healthcare worker with PCR-confirmed SARS-CoV-2 infection or an uninfected control (not recorded which). This sequence joins TRBV10-2 and TRBJ2-4, with D unresolved. The CDR3 nucleotides are TGCGCCATTTCCCCGGCTGAGAACATTCAGTACTTC. Protein product: CAISPAENIQYF.